These 32 T cell receptor beta chains were all obtained from the same sample, sequenced in a study of cytomegalovirus exposure and HLA in healthy donors. Assay: immunoSEQ multiplex PCR; the TCRdb copy retains only in-frame clones and omits some. The sample contains 75,000 to 100,000 clones, 95% to 97% of which appear only once. The sequencing sample was made of PBMCs. The source of these receptors is a man aged 18 to 35 in good health and CMV-seronegative.

The chain uses TRBV4-3 and TRBJ2-1; 15 nucleotides match TRBD2. Germline CDR1 is LGHNA and CDR2 is YSLEER. The J segment lost 1 base and the V segment lost 1 base, leaving 2 bases of the junction unmatched. The CDR3 is made up of 18 amino acids. As DNA, the CDR3 is TGCGCCAGCAGCCAAGGGACTAGCGGGAGGGGGTCCTACAATGAGCAGTTCTTC. Translating gives CASSQGTSGRGSYNEQFF.

This chain links TRBV11-2 with TRBJ2-1, with D possibly TRBD2 on 5 matching bases. From germline, CDR1 is SGHAT and CDR2 FQNNGV. Trimming stripped 2 bases from V and 1 base from J, with 18 bases between. The CDR3 has 18 amino acids. In nucleotides, the CDR3 is TGTGCCAGCAGCTTACGGCCCGGAGGTTTAAGGTCCTACAATGAGCAGTTCTTC. Protein sequence: CASSLRPGGLRSYNEQFF.

The J gene is TRBJ2-3, the V gene TRBV4-1; a weak D match, TRBD2 (6 bases). Per germline, CDR1 MGHRA and CDR2 YSYEKL. This CDR3 is built from 15 residues. With 7 bases removed from V and 0 bases from J, the gap between germline ends came to 14 bases. For the CDR3, the DNA is TGCGCCAGCACTCGGTCGGGGACTAGCACAGATACGCAGTATTTT. Encoded protein: CASTRSGTSTDTQYF.

V usage is TRBV29-1 and J usage is TRBJ1-1; D is unresolved. CDR3 size: 13 residues. Germline V gene sequence: CDR1 SQVTM, CDR2 ANQGSEA. V was clipped by 4 bases and J by 0 bases, with 9 bases between them. CDR3 sequence reads: CSVAPRMNTEAFF. The DNA of the CDR3 is TGCAGCGTTGCTCCCAGGATGAACACTGAAGCTTTCTTT.

This clone was detected once. The chain is built from TRBV19 and TRBJ1-3; 7 nucleotides match TRBD1. The CDR3 runs 16 residues. V shed 10 bases, J shed 0 bases, and the junction held 12 bases outside the gene matches. Germline CDR1 LNHDA, CDR2 SQIVND (reference sequence). The CDR3: CATQKGSGGSGNTIYF. CDR3 DNA sequence: TGTGCCACCCAAAAAGGATCAGGGGGCTCTGGAAACACCATATATTTT.

The chain couples TRBV6-1 to TRBJ2-3, with a possible D match to TRBD2 (6 bases). Trimming shortened V by 11 bases and J by 2 bases, and 11 bases separated the two germline ends. The CDR3 runs to 12 residues. Germline V gives CDR1 MNHNS, CDR2 SASEGT. The CDR3, as DNA: TGTGCCGGGAGGACTACCACAGATACGCAGTATTTT. Translation gives CAGRTTTDTQYF.

The chain uses TRBV7-9 and TRBJ1-4; 11 bases map to TRBD1. Trimming took 5 bases from V and 7 from J; bases not matched to a gene: 6. Germline V gene data show CDR1 as SEHNR and CDR2 as FQNEAQ (reference sequence). The CDR3 loop spans 15 amino acids. The CDR3 loop reads CASSARTGGIEKLFF. CDR3 nucleotides: TGTGCCAGCAGCGCCCGGACAGGGGGCATTGAAAAACTGTTTTTT.

V gene TRBV6-1 combines with J gene TRBJ2-3; possibly TRBD2 for D (5 bases). Germline CDR1 and CDR2: MNHNS and SASEGT. Deletions cut 8 bases from V and 4 bases from J, with 13 bases between. The CDR3 is 13 amino acids. Written as DNA, the CDR3 is TGTGCCAGCCGGGGTGGAATCGCAGATACGCAGTATTTT. Translating it yields CASRGGIADTQYF.

The V call is TRBV6-1, the J call TRBJ1-1; TRBD1 agrees at 9 bases. Trimming at V came to 6 bases and at J to 5 bases, leaving 10 bases not matched to a gene. The CDR3 extends over 15 amino acids. Germline assignment: CDR1 MNHNS and CDR2 SASEGT. The CDR3 is CASRDQGQGGTEAFF. The CDR3 nucleotides are TGTGCCAGCAGGGACCAGGGACAGGGTGGTACTGAAGCTTTCTTT.

This chain uses TRBV5-4 with TRBJ2-1, with D unclear. CDR3 size: 15 residues. Germline values: CDR1 SGHNT, CDR2 YYREEE (reference sequence). V lost 2 bases to trimming and J lost 0 bases, with 9 bases between them. The CDR3 protein is CASSFEVSSYNEQFF. The CDR3 DNA sequence: TGTGCCAGCAGCTTCGAAGTGAGCTCCTACAATGAGCAGTTCTTC.

This clone was found once. This chain links TRBV4-1 with TRBJ1-2; D is ambiguous. The CDR3 contains 13 residues. Germline V gene sequence: CDR1 MGHRA, CDR2 YSYEKL. Trimming pared 5 bases from V and 8 bases from J, leaving 15 bases between. The CDR3 coding sequence is TGCGCCAGCAGCGACCAGCGACTACAGGGCTACACCTTC. This encodes CASSDQRLQGYTF.

The chain uses TRBV28 and TRBJ2-1, with 9 bases matching TRBD1. The CDR3 is 14 residues long. Trimming at V came to 8 bases and at J to 7 bases, leaving 9 bases not matched to a gene. CDR1 and CDR2 (germline): MDHEN, SYDVKM. The CDR3 DNA follows: TGTGCCAGCGACACCGGGACAGGGTCGAATGAGCAGTTCTTC. It yields the protein CASDTGTGSNEQFF.

The CDR3 DNA reads TGTGCCAGCGGCAGCGAGTCCTACAATGAGCAGTTCTTC. Translation gives CASGSESYNEQFF. The V gene is TRBV6-5, the J gene TRBJ2-1; D is ambiguous. Trimming cost V 8 bases and J 1 base, with 9 bases left between them. Germline assignment: CDR1 MNHEY and CDR2 SVGAGI. The CDR3 is made up of 13 amino acids.

The genes are TRBV5-1 and TRBJ2-2; D is perhaps TRBD2 (5 bases). This CDR3 has 15 residues. CDR1 and CDR2 (germline): SGHRS, YFSETQ. Trimming pared 4 bases from V and 4 bases from J, leaving 14 bases between. In DNA, the CDR3 is TGCGCCAGCAGCCCGGGGATGTTTGGCACCGGGGAGCTGTTTTTT. Translated, it gives CASSPGMFGTGELFF.

This chain connects TRBV9 to TRBJ2-7, with a weak D call TRBD1 (6 bases). Between the trimmed V and J ends, which lost 4 bases and 6 bases, there was a span of 17 bases. CDR1 and CDR2 from the germline V gene are SGDLS and YYNGEE. This CDR3 region has 14 residues. CDR3 loop: CASSPQDSGTEQYV. The CDR3 DNA is TGTGCCAGCAGCCCTCAGGACAGTGGTACCGAGCAGTACGTC.

The chain recombines TRBV10-3 with TRBJ2-1; D possibly corresponds to TRBD1 (6 bases). CDR3 length: 13 amino acids. The ends were cut back, 5 bases at V and 3 bases at J, with 8 bases in the middle. Germline-derived CDR1 and CDR2 are ENHRY and SYGVKD. This CDR3 is CAISYRDYNEQFF. The CDR3 DNA reads TGTGCCATCAGTTACAGGGACTACAATGAGCAGTTCTTC.

The chain has TRBV7-9 and TRBJ1-1; D uncertain. The V end lost 5 bases, the J end lost 5 bases, and 12 bases lay between the germline ends. The CDR3 totals 13 residues. Per the germline V gene, CDR1 is SEHNR and CDR2 is FQNEAQ (reference sequence). As DNA, the CDR3 is TGTGCCAGCAGCGAAAAGGGAGGGACTGAAGCTTTCTTT. It is translated as CASSEKGGTEAFF.

The chain combines TRBV29-1 with TRBJ2-1, with D perhaps matching TRBD2 (6 bases). The CDR3 contains 14 residues. The germline V and J ends were trimmed by 4 bases and 0 bases, with 10 bases remaining between them. The germline V gene has CDR1 SQVTM and CDR2 ANQGSEA. Here the CDR3 reads CSVAAGRSYNEQFF. The DNA of the CDR3 is TGCAGCGTTGCGGCGGGGCGCTCCTACAATGAGCAGTTCTTC.

The rearrangement joins TRBV6-1 to TRBJ2-1; TRBD2 agrees at 8 bases. The CDR3 is made up of 19 amino acids. The J segment lost 4 bases and the V segment lost 4 bases, leaving 18 bases of the junction unmatched. Germline assignment: CDR1 MNHNS and CDR2 SASEGT. CDR3 amino acids: CASSALGIAGSHMYNEQFF. CDR3 nucleotides: TGTGCCAGCAGTGCCCTCGGGATAGCGGGATCCCATATGTACAATGAGCAGTTCTTC.

V is TRBV5-6 and J is TRBJ2-7; a weak D match, TRBD1 (6 bases). Trimming left V 1 base short and J 3 bases short, with 14 bases between. The germline CDR1 and CDR2 sequences are SGHDT and YYEEEE. This CDR3 is built from 15 residues. Here the CDR3 DNA reads TGTGCCAGCAGCTTGTTGGGCCAGGGGATCTACGAGCAGTACTTC. As protein: CASSLLGQGIYEQYF.

The V call is TRBV9, the J call TRBJ2-1; TRBD2 agrees at 8 bases. CDR1 is SGDLS, CDR2 YYNGEE, per germline. The CDR3 runs to 18 residues. V lost 7 bases to trimming and J lost 6 bases; unmatched junction nucleotides: 21. In nucleotides, the CDR3 is TGTGCCAGCGGGTCGGGGGTCCCAGCGGGAGTTTACTTCAATGAGCAGTTCTTC. It translates to CASGSGVPAGVYFNEQFF.

This clone appeared once. The chain carries TRBV19 and TRBJ2-3, with 7 bases matching TRBD2. The V gene's germline CDR1 is LNHDA and CDR2 SQIVND (reference sequence). The CDR3 has 15 residues. V lost 4 bases to trimming and J lost 0 bases; unmatched junction nucleotides: 4. CDR3 protein: CASSTLAPSTDTQYF. CDR3 coding DNA: TGTGCCAGTAGTACACTAGCGCCAAGCACAGATACGCAGTATTTT.

The chain carries TRBV4-2 and TRBJ1-2; 11 nucleotides align to TRBD1. This CDR3 contains 15 residues. Germline V lookup: CDR1 LGHNA, CDR2 YNFKEQ. V lost 5 bases and J lost 7; bases outside the gene matches: 9. CDR3 loop: CASSLAGTGGSGYTF. The CDR3 DNA is TGTGCCAGCAGCTTAGCGGGGACAGGGGGAAGTGGCTACACCTTC.

J is TRBJ2-3 and V is TRBV6-5, with a possible D match to TRBD1 (5 bases). The germline gives CDR1 MNHEY, CDR2 SVGAGI. V was clipped by 6 bases and J by 4 bases, with 14 bases between them. The CDR3 extends over 14 amino acids. CDR3 DNA sequence: TGTGCCAGCAGACCAGGGATTTGGGCAGATACGCAGTATTTT. This sequence encodes CASRPGIWADTQYF.

The chain is built from TRBV6-4 and TRBJ2-5, with a weak D call TRBD2 (5 bases). V gave up 2 bases and J gave up 4 bases, with 23 bases separating them. This CDR3 comprises 18 residues. Germline V CDR1 and CDR2: MRHNA, SNTAGT. The CDR3 DNA is TGTGCCAGCAGTGACGTTCTCATAGAGGGAGCTCATCCAGAGACCCAGTACTTC. Its protein product is CASSDVLIEGAHPETQYF.

Here the CDR3 DNA reads TGTGCCAGCAGTGCGGAGGGAGGCACCGGGGAGCTGTTTTTT. It codes for CASSAEGGTGELFF. This chain links TRBV6-4 with TRBJ2-2, with a tentative D call TRBD2 (6 bases). This CDR3 contains 14 residues. Deletions cut 4 bases from V and 4 bases from J, with 10 bases between. The germline V gene encodes CDR1 MRHNA and CDR2 SNTAGT.

The chain has TRBV7-2 and TRBJ1-2; TRBD1 matches 9 bases. With V trimmed by 5 bases and J by 8 bases, 6 bases remained unmatched. The V gene's germline CDR1 is SGHTA and CDR2 FQGNSA. The CDR3 loop spans 13 amino acids. The CDR3: CASSDRDRVGYTF. CDR3 nucleotide sequence: TGTGCCAGCAGCGACCGGGACAGGGTGGGCTACACCTTC.

The rearrangement uses TRBV2 and TRBJ2-5; a weak D match, TRBD1 (5 bases). Germline V CDR1 and CDR2: SNHLY, FYNNEI. This CDR3 comprises 15 residues. The germline V and J ends were trimmed by 4 bases and 0 bases, with 12 bases remaining between them. For the CDR3, the DNA is TGTGCCAGCAGTGGGGGCAAAATGTACCAAGAGACCCAGTACTTC. Residues: CASSGGKMYQETQYF.

The rearrangement joins TRBV5-6 to TRBJ2-7; 8 nucleotides agree with TRBD2. Germline CDR1 reads SGHDT; CDR2 reads YYEEEE. V shed 2 bases and J 4 bases; nucleotides not matched to a gene: 8. This CDR3 contains 15 residues. The CDR3 nucleotides read TGTGCCAGCAGCTTATCAAGCGGGAGAGCGTACGAGCAGTACGTC. It codes for CASSLSSGRAYEQYV.

The chain uses TRBV5-8 and TRBJ1-3; weak D call: TRBD1 (5 bases). V shed 4 bases and J shed 0 bases, with 14 bases lying between them. The CDR3 length is 16 residues. CDR1 SGHTS and CDR2 YDEGEE come from the germline V gene. CDR3 protein: CASSRRGLRSGNTIYF. For the CDR3, the DNA is TGTGCCAGCAGCCGAAGGGGACTGCGCTCTGGAAACACCATATATTTT.

The chain is built from TRBV18 and TRBJ1-4; perhaps TRBD1 as D (5 bases). CDR3 length equals 16 residues. Trimming cost V 5 bases and J 8 bases, with 21 bases left between them. Germline V lookup: CDR1 KGHSH, CDR2 LQKENI. CDR3: CASSKDDVAKGEKLFF. The CDR3 DNA is TGTGCCAGCTCAAAAGACGACGTGGCGAAGGGGGAAAAACTGTTTTTT.

The V call is TRBV5-8, the J call TRBJ2-1; 9 bases agree with TRBD2. This CDR3 is built from 16 residues. J gave up 4 bases and V 0 bases, and 5 bases lay outside the gene matches. Per the germline V gene, CDR1 is SGHTS and CDR2 is YDEGEE. CDR3 in DNA: TGTGCCAGCAGCTTGGAGGGTAGCGGGAGATACAATGAGCAGTTCTTC. This gives the protein CASSLEGSGRYNEQFF.